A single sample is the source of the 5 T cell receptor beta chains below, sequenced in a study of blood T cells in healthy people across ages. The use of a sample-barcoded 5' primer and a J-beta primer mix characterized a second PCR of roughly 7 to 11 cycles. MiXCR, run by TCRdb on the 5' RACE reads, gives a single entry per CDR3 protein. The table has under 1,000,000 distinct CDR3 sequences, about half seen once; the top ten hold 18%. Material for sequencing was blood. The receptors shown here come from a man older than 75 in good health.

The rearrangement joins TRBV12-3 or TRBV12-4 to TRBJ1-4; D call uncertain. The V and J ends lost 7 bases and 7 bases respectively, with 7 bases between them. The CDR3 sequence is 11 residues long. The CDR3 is CASMRTEKLFF. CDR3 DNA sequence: TGTGCCAGCATGCGAACTGAAAAACTGTTTTTT.

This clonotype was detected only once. The CDR3 coding sequence is TGCAGTGCTAGAAGGTCGTGGGGGGGGGCCGTGGAGACCCAGTACTTC. Protein: CSARRSWGGAVETQYF. The chain carries TRBV20-1 and TRBJ2-5; TRBD2 might be the D (7 bases). Trimming shortened V by 2 bases and J by 5 bases, and 21 bases separated the two germline ends. There are 16 residues in the CDR3. CDR1 and CDR2 (germline): DFQATT, SNEGSKA (reference sequence).

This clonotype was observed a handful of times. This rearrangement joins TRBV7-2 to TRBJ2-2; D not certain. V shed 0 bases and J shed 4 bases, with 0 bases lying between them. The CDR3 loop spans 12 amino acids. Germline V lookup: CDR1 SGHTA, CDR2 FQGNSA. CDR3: CASSLATGELFF. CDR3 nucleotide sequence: TGTGCCAGCAGCTTAGCCACCGGGGAGCTGTTTTTT.

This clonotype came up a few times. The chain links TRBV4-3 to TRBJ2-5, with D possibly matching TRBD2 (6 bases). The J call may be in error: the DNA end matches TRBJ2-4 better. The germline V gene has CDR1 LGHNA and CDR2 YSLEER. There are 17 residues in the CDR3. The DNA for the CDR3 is TGCGCCAGCAGCCAAGATAGACTAGGTCTAGCCAGCCCCATTCAGTACTTC. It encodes CASSQDRLGLASPIQYF.

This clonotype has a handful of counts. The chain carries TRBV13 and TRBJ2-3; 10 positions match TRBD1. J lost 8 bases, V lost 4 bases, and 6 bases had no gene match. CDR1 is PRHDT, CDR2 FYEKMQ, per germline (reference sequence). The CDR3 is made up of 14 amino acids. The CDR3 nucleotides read TGTGCCAGCAGCTCGACAGGGGGCGCGAGTACGCAGTATTTT. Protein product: CASSSTGGASTQYF. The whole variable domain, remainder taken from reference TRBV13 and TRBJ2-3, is AAGVIQSPRHLIKEKRETATLKCYPIPRHDTVYWYQQGPGQDPQFLISFYEKMQSDKGSIPDRFSAQQFSDYHSELNMSSLELGDSALYFCASSSTGGASTQYFGPGTRLTVL.